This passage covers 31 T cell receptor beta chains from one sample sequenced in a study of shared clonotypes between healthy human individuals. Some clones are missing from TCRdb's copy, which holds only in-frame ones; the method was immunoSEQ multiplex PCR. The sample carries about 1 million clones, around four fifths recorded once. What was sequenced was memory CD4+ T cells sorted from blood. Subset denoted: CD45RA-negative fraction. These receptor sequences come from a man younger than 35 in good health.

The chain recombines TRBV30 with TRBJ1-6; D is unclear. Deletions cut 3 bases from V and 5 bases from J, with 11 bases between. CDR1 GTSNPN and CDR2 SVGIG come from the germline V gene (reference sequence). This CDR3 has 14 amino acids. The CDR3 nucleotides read TGTGCCTGGAGGGAGGGTTCGAATAATTCACCCCTCCACTTT. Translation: CAWREGSNNSPLHF.

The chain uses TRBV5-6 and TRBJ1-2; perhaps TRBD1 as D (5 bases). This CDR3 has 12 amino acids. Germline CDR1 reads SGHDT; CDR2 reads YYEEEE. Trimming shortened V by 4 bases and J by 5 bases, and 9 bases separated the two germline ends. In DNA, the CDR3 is TGTGCCAGCAGCCGCGAGGGGTATGGCTACACCTTC. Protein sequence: CASSREGYGYTF.

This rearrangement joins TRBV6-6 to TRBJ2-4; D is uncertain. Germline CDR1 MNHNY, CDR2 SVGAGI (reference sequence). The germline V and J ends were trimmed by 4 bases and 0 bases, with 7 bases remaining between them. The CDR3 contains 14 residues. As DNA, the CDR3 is TGTGCCAGCAGTTTAGAGATAGCCAAAAACATTCAGTACTTC. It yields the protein CASSLEIAKNIQYF.

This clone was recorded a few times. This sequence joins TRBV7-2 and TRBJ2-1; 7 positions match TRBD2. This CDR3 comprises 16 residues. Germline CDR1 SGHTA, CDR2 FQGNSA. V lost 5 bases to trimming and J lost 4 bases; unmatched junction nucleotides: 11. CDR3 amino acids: CASSRQASGAYNEQFF. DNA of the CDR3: TGTGCCAGCAGCCGTCAGGCTAGCGGAGCGTACAATGAGCAGTTCTTC.

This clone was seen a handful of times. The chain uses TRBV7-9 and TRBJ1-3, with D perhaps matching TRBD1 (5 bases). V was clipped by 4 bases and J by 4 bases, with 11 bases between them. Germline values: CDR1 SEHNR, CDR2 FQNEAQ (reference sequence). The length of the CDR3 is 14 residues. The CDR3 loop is CASSSQGDGNTIYF. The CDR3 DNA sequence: TGTGCCAGCAGCTCTCAGGGAGACGGAAACACCATATATTTT.

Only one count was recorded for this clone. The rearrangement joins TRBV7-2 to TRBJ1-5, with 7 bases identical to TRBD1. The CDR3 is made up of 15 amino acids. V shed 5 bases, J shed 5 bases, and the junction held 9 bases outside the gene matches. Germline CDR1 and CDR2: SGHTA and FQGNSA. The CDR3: CASSRTQGGHQPQHF. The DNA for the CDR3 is TGTGCCAGCAGCCGAACGCAGGGGGGGCATCAGCCCCAGCATTTT.

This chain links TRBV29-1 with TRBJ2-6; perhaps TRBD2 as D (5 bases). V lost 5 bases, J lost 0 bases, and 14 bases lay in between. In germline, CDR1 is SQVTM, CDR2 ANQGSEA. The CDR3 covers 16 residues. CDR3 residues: CSVFGEGTSGANVLTF. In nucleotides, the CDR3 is TGCAGCGTTTTTGGTGAGGGAACCTCTGGGGCCAACGTCCTGACTTTC.

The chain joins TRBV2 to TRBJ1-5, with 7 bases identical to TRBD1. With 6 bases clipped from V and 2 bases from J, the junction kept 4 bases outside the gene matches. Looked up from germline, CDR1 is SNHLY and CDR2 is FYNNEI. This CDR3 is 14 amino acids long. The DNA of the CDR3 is TGTGCCAGCAGGGCCGGGACAGGCAATCAGCCCCAGCATTTT. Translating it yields CASRAGTGNQPQHF. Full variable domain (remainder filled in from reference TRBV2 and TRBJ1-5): EPEVTQTPSHQVTQMGQEVILRCVPISNHLYFYWYRQILGQKVEFLVSFYNNEISEKSEIFDDQFSVERPDGSNFTLKIRSTKLEDSAMYFCASRAGTGNQPQHFGDGTRLSIL.

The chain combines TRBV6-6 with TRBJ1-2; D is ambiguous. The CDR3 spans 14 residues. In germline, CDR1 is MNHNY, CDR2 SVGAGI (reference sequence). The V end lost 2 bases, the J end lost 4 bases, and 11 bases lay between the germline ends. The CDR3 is CASSYGVGGYGYTF. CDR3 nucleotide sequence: TGTGCCAGCAGTTACGGGGTCGGTGGCTATGGCTACACCTTC.

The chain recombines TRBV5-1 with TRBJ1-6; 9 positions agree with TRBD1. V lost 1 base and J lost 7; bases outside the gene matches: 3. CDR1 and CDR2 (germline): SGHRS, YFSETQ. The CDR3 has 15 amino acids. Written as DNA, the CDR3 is TGCGCCAGCAGCTTGTTGGGACAGGGAAATTCACCCCTCCACTTT. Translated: CASSLLGQGNSPLHF.

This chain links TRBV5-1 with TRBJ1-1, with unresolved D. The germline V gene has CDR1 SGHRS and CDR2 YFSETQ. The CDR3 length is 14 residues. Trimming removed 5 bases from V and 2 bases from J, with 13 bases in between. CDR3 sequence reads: CASRPDGRNTEAFF. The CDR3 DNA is TGCGCCAGCAGGCCGGACGGACGAAACACTGAAGCTTTCTTT.

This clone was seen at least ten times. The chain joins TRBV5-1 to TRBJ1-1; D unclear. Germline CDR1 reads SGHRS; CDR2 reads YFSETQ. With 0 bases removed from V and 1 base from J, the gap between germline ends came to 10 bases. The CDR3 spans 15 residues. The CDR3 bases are TGCGCCAGCAGCTTGGGTCTTCGGGGGAACACTGAAGCTTTCTTT. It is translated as CASSLGLRGNTEAFF.

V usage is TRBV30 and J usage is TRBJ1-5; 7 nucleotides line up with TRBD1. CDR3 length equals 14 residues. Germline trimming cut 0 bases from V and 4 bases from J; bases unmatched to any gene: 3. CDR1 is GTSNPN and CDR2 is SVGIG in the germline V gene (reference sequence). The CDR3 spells CAWSVWGQNQPQHF. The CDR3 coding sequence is TGTGCCTGGAGTGTCTGGGGACAGAATCAGCCCCAGCATTTT.

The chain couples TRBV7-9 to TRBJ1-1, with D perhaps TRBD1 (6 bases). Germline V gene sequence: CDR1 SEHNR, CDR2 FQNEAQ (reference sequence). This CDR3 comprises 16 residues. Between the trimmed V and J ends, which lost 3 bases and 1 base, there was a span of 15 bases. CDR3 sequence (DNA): TGTGCCAGCAGCTTGGGGGCACGGGTTGAGAACACTGAAGCTTTCTTT. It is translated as CASSLGARVENTEAFF. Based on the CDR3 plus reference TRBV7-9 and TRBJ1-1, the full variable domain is DTGVSQNPRHKITKRGQNVTFRCDPISEHNRLYWYRQTLGQGPEFLTYFQNEAQLEKSRLLSDRFSAERPKGSFSTLEIQRTEQGDSAMYLCASSLGARVENTEAFFGQGTRLTVV.

CDR3 DNA sequence: TGTGCCAGCAGTTCCCCGGGACAGGGATCCTACGAGCAGTACTTC. As protein: CASSSPGQGSYEQYF. The chain carries TRBV6-5 and TRBJ2-7, with 9 bases lining up with TRBD1. There are 15 residues in the CDR3. The junction had 5 bases not matched to a gene; V was cut back by 4 bases and J by 1 base. Germline CDR1 reads MNHEY; CDR2 reads SVGAGI.

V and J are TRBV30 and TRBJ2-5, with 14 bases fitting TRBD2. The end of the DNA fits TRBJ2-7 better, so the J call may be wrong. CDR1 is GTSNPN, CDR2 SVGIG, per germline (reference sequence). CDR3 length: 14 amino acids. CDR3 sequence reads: CAWRGLAGAYEQYF. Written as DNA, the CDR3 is TGTGCCTGGAGGGGACTAGCGGGAGCCTACGAGCAGTACTTC.

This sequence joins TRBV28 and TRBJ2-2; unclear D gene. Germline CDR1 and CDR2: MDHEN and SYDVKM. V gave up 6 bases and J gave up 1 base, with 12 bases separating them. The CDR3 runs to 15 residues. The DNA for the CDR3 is TGTGCCAGCAGCCTCACCGGGTTGAACACCGGGGAGCTGTTTTTT. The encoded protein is CASSLTGLNTGELFF.

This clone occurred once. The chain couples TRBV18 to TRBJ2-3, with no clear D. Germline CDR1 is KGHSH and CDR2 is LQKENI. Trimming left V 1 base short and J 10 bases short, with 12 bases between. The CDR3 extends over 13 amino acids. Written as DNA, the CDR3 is TGTGCCAGCTCACCACGGGATAGCTCGGCGCAGTATTTT. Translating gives CASSPRDSSAQYF. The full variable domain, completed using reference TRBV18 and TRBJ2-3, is NAGVMQNPRHLVRRRGQEARLRCSPMKGHSHVYWYRQLPEEGLKFMVYLQKENIIDESGMPKERFSAEFPKEGPSILRIQQVVRGDSAAYFCASSPRDSSAQYFGPGTRLTVL.

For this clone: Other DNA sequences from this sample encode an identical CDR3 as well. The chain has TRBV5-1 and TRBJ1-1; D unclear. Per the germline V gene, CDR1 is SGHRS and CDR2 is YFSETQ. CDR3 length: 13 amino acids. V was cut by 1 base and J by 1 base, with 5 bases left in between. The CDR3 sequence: CASSLTGNTEAFF. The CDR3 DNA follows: TGCGCCAGCAGCTTGACGGGGAACACTGAAGCTTTCTTT.

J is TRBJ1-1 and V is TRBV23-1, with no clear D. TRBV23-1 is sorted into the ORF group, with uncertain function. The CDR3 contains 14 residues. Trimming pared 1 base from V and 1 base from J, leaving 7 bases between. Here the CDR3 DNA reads TGCGCCAGCAGTCAATACAGACAGAACACTGAAGCTTTCTTT. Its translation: CASSQYRQNTEAFF.

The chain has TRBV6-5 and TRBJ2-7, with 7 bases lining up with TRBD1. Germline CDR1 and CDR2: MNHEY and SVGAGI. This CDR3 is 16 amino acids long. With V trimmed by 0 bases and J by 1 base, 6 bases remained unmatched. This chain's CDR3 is CASSYSNRGQSYEQYF. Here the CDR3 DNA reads TGTGCCAGCAGTTACTCGAATAGGGGACAGTCCTACGAGCAGTACTTC.

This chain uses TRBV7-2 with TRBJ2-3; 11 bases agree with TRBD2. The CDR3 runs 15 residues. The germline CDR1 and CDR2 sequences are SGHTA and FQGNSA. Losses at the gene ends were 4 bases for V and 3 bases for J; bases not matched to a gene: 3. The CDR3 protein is CASSSRLAGTDTQYF. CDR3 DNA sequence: TGTGCCAGCAGCTCCCGACTAGCGGGGACAGATACGCAGTATTTT.

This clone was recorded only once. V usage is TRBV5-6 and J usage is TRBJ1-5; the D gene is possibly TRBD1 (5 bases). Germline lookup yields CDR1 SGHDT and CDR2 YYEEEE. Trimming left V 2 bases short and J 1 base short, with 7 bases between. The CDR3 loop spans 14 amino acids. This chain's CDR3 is CASSFGDSNQPQHF. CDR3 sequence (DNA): TGTGCCAGCAGCTTCGGGGACAGCAATCAGCCCCAGCATTTT.

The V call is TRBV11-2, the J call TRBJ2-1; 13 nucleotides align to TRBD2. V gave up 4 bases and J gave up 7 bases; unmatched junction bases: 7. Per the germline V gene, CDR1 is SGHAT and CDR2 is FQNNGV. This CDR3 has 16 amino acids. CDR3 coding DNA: TGTGCCAGCAGCTCTACTACTAGCGGGAGGGAGAATGAGCAGTTCTTC. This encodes CASSSTTSGRENEQFF.

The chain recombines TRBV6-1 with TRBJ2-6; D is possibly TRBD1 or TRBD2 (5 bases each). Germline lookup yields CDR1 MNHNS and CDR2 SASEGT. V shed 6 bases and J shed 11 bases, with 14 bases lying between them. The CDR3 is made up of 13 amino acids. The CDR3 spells CASSPGTPYVLTF. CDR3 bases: TGTGCCAGCAGCCCCGGGACCCCCTACGTCCTGACTTTC.

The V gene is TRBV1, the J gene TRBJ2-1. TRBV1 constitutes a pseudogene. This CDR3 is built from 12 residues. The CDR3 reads CTSSQVAPEQFF. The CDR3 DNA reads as TGCACCAGCAGCCAAGTGGCGCCTGAGCAGTTCTTC.

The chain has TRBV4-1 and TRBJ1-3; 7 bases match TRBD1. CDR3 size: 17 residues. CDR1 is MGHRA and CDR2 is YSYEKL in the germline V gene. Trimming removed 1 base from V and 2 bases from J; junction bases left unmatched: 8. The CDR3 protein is CASSQVTKQGPGNTIYF. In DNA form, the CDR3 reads TGCGCCAGCAGCCAAGTTACTAAACAGGGGCCTGGAAACACCATATATTTT.

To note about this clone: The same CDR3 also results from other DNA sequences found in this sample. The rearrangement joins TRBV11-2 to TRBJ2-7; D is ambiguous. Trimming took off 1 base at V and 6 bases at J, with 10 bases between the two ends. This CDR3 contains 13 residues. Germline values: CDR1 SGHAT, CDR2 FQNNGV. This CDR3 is CASSLGVLGEQYF. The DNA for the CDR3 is TGTGCCAGCAGCTTAGGAGTACTGGGCGAGCAGTACTTC.

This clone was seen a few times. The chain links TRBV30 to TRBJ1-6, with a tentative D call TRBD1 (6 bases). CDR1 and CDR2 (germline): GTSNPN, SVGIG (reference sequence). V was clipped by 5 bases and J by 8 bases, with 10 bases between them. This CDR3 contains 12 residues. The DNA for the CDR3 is TGTGCCTGGCAACAGGGACATTCACCCCTCCACTTT. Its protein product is CAWQQGHSPLHF.

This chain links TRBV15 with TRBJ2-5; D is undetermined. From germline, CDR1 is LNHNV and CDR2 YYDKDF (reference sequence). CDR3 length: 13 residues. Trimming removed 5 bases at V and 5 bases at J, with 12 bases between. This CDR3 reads CATSGGDAETQYF. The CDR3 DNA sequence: TGTGCCACCAGCGGCGGTGACGCGGAGACCCAGTACTTC.

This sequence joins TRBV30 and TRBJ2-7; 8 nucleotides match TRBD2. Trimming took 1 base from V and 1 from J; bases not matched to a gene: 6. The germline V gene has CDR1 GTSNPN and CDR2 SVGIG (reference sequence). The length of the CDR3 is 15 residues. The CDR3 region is CAWSEAGVSSYEQYF. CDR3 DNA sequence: TGTGCCTGGAGTGAAGCGGGAGTCAGTTCCTACGAGCAGTACTTC. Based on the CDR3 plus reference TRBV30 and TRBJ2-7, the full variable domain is SQTIHQWPATLVQPVGSPLSLECTVEGTSNPNLYWYRQAAGRGLQLLFYSVGIGQISSEVPQNLSASRPQDRQFILSSKKLLLSDSGFYLCAWSEAGVSSYEQYFGPGTRLTVT.